This passage covers 32 T cell receptor beta chains from one sample sequenced in a study of blood T cell repertoires in COVID-19. Using immunoSEQ multiplex PCR, the repertoire was profiled, and TCRdb retains in-frame clones only, with some absent. The sample yields 140,000 or so clones, 84% seen once. The sequencing sample was made of peripheral blood. These receptors were collected from a human donor in a cohort sampled during active COVID-19.

The chain employs TRBV28 and TRBJ2-2; a weak D match, TRBD1 (6 bases). The germline CDR1 and CDR2 sequences are MDHEN and SYDVKM. The CDR3 has 15 residues. Trimming left V 7 bases short and J 2 bases short, with 14 bases between. The DNA of the CDR3 is TGTGCCAGCAAACCAGGGGACGCCAACACCGGGGAGCTGTTTTTT. Protein product: CASKPGDANTGELFF.

The CDR3 DNA is TGTGCCAGCAGTTACTCTGGGGGGATAGGGGAGACCCAGTACTTC. Translated: CASSYSGGIGETQYF. The genes are TRBV6-6 and TRBJ2-5; D is perhaps TRBD2 (6 bases). The CDR3 is made up of 15 amino acids. The germline CDR1 and CDR2 sequences are MNHNY and SVGAGI (reference sequence). V was clipped by 0 bases and J by 5 bases, with 13 bases between them.

The chain employs TRBV7-2 and TRBJ2-3, with D possibly TRBD1 on 7 matching bases. In germline, CDR1 is SGHTA, CDR2 FQGNSA. CDR3 length equals 17 residues. The V end was cut by 5 bases, the J end by 7 bases, with 25 bases between. DNA of the CDR3: TGTGCCAGCAGCGCAATGACAGGGAGGCCTCCGTTGAATACGCAGTATTTT. Translated: CASSAMTGRPPLNTQYF.

The chain has TRBV28 and TRBJ2-3; no firm D call. V gave up 5 bases and J gave up 4 bases, with 7 bases separating them. The CDR3 runs 12 residues. Germline-derived CDR1 and CDR2 are MDHEN and SYDVKM. This CDR3 is CASSPLPDTQYF. The CDR3 bases are TGTGCCAGCAGTCCTCTCCCAGATACGCAGTATTTT.

The chain couples TRBV1 to TRBJ1-2; the table's D call of TRBD1 was not tested on the DNA. TRBV1 is given as a pseudogene. This CDR3 is 14 amino acids long. CDR3 DNA: TGCACCAGCAGCCAACGAGGGACAGACTATGGCTACACCTTC. Its translation: CTSSQRGTDYGYTF.

This clone was counted a single time. The gene calls are TRBV11-2 and TRBJ2-7, with D unclear. The germline CDR1 and CDR2 sequences are SGHAT and FQNNGV. This CDR3 has 11 residues. Trimming took 5 bases from V and 3 from J, leaving 5 bases between them. The CDR3 reads CASSPYYEQYF. DNA of the CDR3: TGTGCCAGCAGCCCCTACTACGAGCAGTACTTC.

This chain joins TRBV30 and TRBJ1-2; no clear D. The germline gives CDR1 GTSNPN, CDR2 SVGIG (reference sequence). Trimming pared 4 bases from V and 3 bases from J, leaving 15 bases between. The CDR3 consists of 14 residues. For the CDR3, the DNA is TGTGCCTGGACCCGCGGATTAGTGGACTATGGCTACACCTTC. This encodes CAWTRGLVDYGYTF. The full variable domain, in which reference TRBV30 and TRBJ1-2 provide the parts outside the CDR3, is SQTIHQWPATLVQPVGSPLSLECTVEGTSNPNLYWYRQAAGRGLQLLFYSVGIGQISSEVPQNLSASRPQDRQFILSSKKLLLSDSGFYLCAWTRGLVDYGYTFGSGTRLTVV.

V usage is TRBV4-2 and J usage is TRBJ1-2; D may be TRBD1 (6 bases). The ends were cut back, 3 bases at V and 8 bases at J, with 19 bases in the middle. This CDR3 spans 15 amino acids. CDR1 and CDR2 from the germline V gene are LGHNA and YNFKEQ. CDR3 DNA: TGTGCCAGCAGCCAGGAGGACAGCCCTCTCTACGGCTACACCTTC. It specifies CASSQEDSPLYGYTF.

The genes are TRBV4-1 and TRBJ2-1, with unresolved D. Trimming removed 3 bases from V and 7 bases from J, with 4 bases in between. There are 11 residues in the CDR3. Germline lookup yields CDR1 MGHRA and CDR2 YSYEKL. The CDR3 protein is CASSHANEQFF. CDR3 DNA sequence: TGCGCCAGCAGCCACGCGAATGAGCAGTTCTTC.

The gene calls are TRBV9 and TRBJ2-2, with TRBD2 matching over 12 bases. This CDR3 region has 18 residues. Germline values: CDR1 SGDLS, CDR2 YYNGEE. V lost 0 bases and J lost 5; bases outside the gene matches: 8. CDR3 residues: CASSVATSGGNPTGELFF. The CDR3 DNA sequence: TGTGCCAGCAGCGTAGCGACTAGCGGGGGAAACCCAACCGGGGAGCTGTTTTTT. The entire variable domain, with the rest obtained from reference TRBV9 and TRBJ2-2, is as follows: DSGVTQTPKHLITATGQRVTLRCSPRSGDLSVYWYQQSLDQGLQFLIQYYNGEERAKGNILERFSAQQFPDLHSELNLSSLELGDSALYFCASSVATSGGNPTGELFFGEGSRLTVL.

The chain combines TRBV4-1 with TRBJ2-3; a weak D match, TRBD2 (7 bases). Germline V gene lookup returns CDR1 MGHRA and CDR2 YSYEKL. Trimming left V 4 bases short and J 0 bases short, with 17 bases between. This CDR3 spans 17 amino acids. The CDR3 sequence is CASSPLGGRGSTDTQYF. The CDR3 nucleotides read TGCGCCAGCAGCCCGCTGGGGGGGCGGGGAAGCACAGATACGCAGTATTTT.

The V call is TRBV5-1, the J call TRBJ1-5, with D possibly TRBD1 on 5 matching bases. Germline V gene sequence: CDR1 SGHRS, CDR2 YFSETQ. The CDR3 is 13 amino acids. Between the trimmed V and J ends, which lost 2 bases and 5 bases, there was a span of 8 bases. The CDR3 DNA reads as TGCGCCAGCAGCTTACAGGTAGATCAGCCCCAGCATTTT. Amino acids: CASSLQVDQPQHF.

This rearrangement joins TRBV4-2 to TRBJ1-2; 8 bases are a match to TRBD1. The CDR3 extends over 13 amino acids. CDR1 and CDR2 (germline): LGHNA, YNFKEQ. V gave up 2 bases and J gave up 12 bases; unmatched junction bases: 8. CDR3 in amino acids: CASSQLAGGADTF. As DNA, the CDR3 is TGTGCCAGCAGCCAACTGGCAGGGGGCGCGGACACCTTC.

The rearrangement joins TRBV6-1 to TRBJ1-5, with D possibly being TRBD1 (6 bases). The germline V and J ends were trimmed by 2 bases and 11 bases, with 13 bases remaining between them. CDR3 size: 13 residues. Germline lookup yields CDR1 MNHNS and CDR2 SASEGT. CDR3 amino acids: CASSETGNSAQHF. The CDR3 nucleotides are TGTGCCAGCAGTGAAACAGGGAACTCAGCCCAGCATTTT.

The rearrangement links TRBV28 to TRBJ1-2, with 12 bases fitting TRBD1. The trim removed 5 bases at V and 4 bases at J, leaving 2 bases unmatched. This CDR3 has 14 amino acids. Per the germline V gene, CDR1 is MDHEN and CDR2 is SYDVKM. CDR3 in DNA: TGTGCCAGCAGTCGGGGACAGGGGGCCTATGGCTACACCTTC. It codes for CASSRGQGAYGYTF.

This sequence joins TRBV2 and TRBJ2-3; 15 nucleotides agree with TRBD2. Germline CDR1 and CDR2: SNHLY and FYNNEI. The junction had 4 bases not matched to a gene; V was cut back by 6 bases and J by 3 bases. The CDR3 covers 16 residues. The CDR3: CASRGGTSGRTDTQYF. The CDR3 DNA reads as TGTGCCAGCAGAGGGGGGACTAGCGGGAGGACAGATACGCAGTATTTT.

The chain couples TRBV7-2 to TRBJ1-2, with 8 bases aligning to TRBD1. CDR1 SGHTA and CDR2 FQGNSA come from the germline V gene. With V trimmed by 5 bases and J by 7 bases, 6 bases remained unmatched. CDR3 length equals 13 residues. The CDR3 reads CASSRTGMGGYTF. The CDR3 region has the DNA TGTGCCAGCAGCCGGACAGGGATGGGTGGCTACACCTTC.

V gene TRBV2 combines with J gene TRBJ1-5, with a possible D match to TRBD1 (6 bases). The germline V gene encodes CDR1 SNHLY and CDR2 FYNNEI. This CDR3 region has 14 residues. V was trimmed by 5 bases and J by 8 bases, leaving 16 bases between them. The CDR3 nucleotides read TGTGCCAGCAGTCTGGGACACCCGGCGGAGCCCCAGCATTTT. This gives the protein CASSLGHPAEPQHF.

This clone was counted between two and nine times. The rearrangement links TRBV28 to TRBJ1-2; a weak D match, TRBD1 (5 bases). Trimming cost V 2 bases and J 4 bases, with 8 bases left between them. This CDR3 is built from 13 residues. The germline V gene has CDR1 MDHEN and CDR2 SYDVKM. In nucleotides, the CDR3 is TGTGCCAGCAGTTTACAAGGGGCCTATGGCTACACCTTC. It codes for CASSLQGAYGYTF.

The chain carries TRBV6-1 and TRBJ2-1, with a possible D match to TRBD1 (6 bases). Trimming took 0 bases from V and 10 from J, leaving 22 bases between them. From germline, CDR1 is MNHNS and CDR2 SASEGT. The CDR3 totals 17 residues. Here the CDR3 DNA reads TGTGCCAGCAGTGAAGCCCAGAGACAGGTTGGGGCAATAGAGCAGTTCTTC. Amino acids: CASSEAQRQVGAIEQFF.

The chain is built from TRBV28 and TRBJ2-1; 8 bases match TRBD2. The length of the CDR3 is 15 residues. Germline V gives CDR1 MDHEN, CDR2 SYDVKM. The V and J ends lost 3 bases and 6 bases, in that order; junction bases with no gene match: 7. CDR3 loop: CASSFAAGDGNEQFF. CDR3 nucleotides: TGTGCCAGCAGTTTTGCAGCGGGAGATGGCAATGAGCAGTTCTTC.

V and J are TRBV19 and TRBJ2-7, with D maybe TRBD1 (5 bases). V gave up 9 bases and J gave up 1 base, with 16 bases separating them. The CDR3 covers 14 residues. Germline CDR1 reads LNHDA; CDR2 reads SQIVND (reference sequence). CDR3 protein: CARRQGFRSYEQYV. Here the CDR3 DNA reads TGTGCCAGACGTCAGGGATTCAGGTCCTACGAGCAGTACGTC.

Written as DNA, the CDR3 is TGCGCCAGCAGCCTCCGGACAGGGGAGAACACTGAAGCTTTCTTT. Translating it yields CASSLRTGENTEAFF. V gene TRBV5-1 combines with J gene TRBJ1-1, with 9 bases that match TRBD1. V lost 4 bases to trimming and J lost 1 base; unmatched junction nucleotides: 5. The CDR3 is 15 amino acids. The germline gives CDR1 SGHRS, CDR2 YFSETQ.

The J gene is TRBJ1-4, the V gene TRBV9; 9 bases fit TRBD1. V was clipped by 3 bases and J by 0 bases; unmatched bases: 24. The germline V gene has CDR1 SGDLS and CDR2 YYNGEE. CDR3 length equals 23 residues. The CDR3, as DNA: TGTGCCAGCAGCGCAGAGACCGGGACAGGGAGTTCATTTAATGTCCCAACTAATGAAAAACTGTTTTTT. It is translated as CASSAETGTGSSFNVPTNEKLFF.

The CDR3 protein is CASSRGQGSSNQPQHF. The CDR3 DNA reads as TGTGCCAGCTCAAGAGGACAGGGCTCTAGCAATCAGCCCCAGCATTTT. The chain has TRBV18 and TRBJ1-5; 8 nucleotides agree with TRBD1. The ends lost 5 bases at V and 0 bases at J; junction bases unmatched: 6. The CDR3 is 16 residues long. CDR1 KGHSH and CDR2 LQKENI come from the germline V gene.

The chain combines TRBV28 with TRBJ2-7; 8 bases fit TRBD1. The CDR3 is 16 residues long. The V gene's germline CDR1 is MDHEN and CDR2 SYDVKM. V lost 3 bases, J lost 3 bases, and 10 bases stayed unmatched. CDR3 region: CASSLQGAPRYYEQYF. The CDR3 coding sequence is TGTGCCAGCAGTTTGCAGGGGGCACCTCGGTACTACGAGCAGTACTTC.

The V call is TRBV5-1, the J call TRBJ1-6; 8 bases align to TRBD1. The CDR3 contains 14 residues. V was clipped by 0 bases and J by 9 bases; unmatched bases: 2. Germline V gives CDR1 SGHRS, CDR2 YFSETQ. The CDR3 spells CASSLDRGGSPLHF. For the CDR3, the DNA is TGCGCCAGCAGCTTGGACAGGGGGGGTTCACCCCTCCACTTT.

This chain uses TRBV27 with TRBJ1-2; no reliable D call. This CDR3 spans 13 amino acids. The V and J ends lost 3 bases and 4 bases respectively, with 9 bases between them. Germline CDR1 reads MNHEY; CDR2 reads SMNVEV (reference sequence). The CDR3 bases are TGTGCCAGCAGTTTCGCGGGGTTCTATGGCTACACCTTC. Encoded protein: CASSFAGFYGYTF.

The CDR3 loop is CSVGTSYEQFF. CDR3 sequence (DNA): TGCAGCGTTGGGACTTCTTATGAGCAGTTCTTC. The V gene is TRBV29-1, the J gene TRBJ2-1; possibly TRBD2 for D (5 bases). Per germline, CDR1 SQVTM and CDR2 ANQGSEA. Trimming took 4 bases from V and 8 from J, leaving 9 bases between them. The CDR3 runs to 11 residues.

The rearrangement links TRBV30 to TRBJ1-6, with 9 bases aligning to TRBD1. V was clipped by 4 bases and J by 6 bases; unmatched bases: 1. This CDR3 contains 13 residues. The V gene's germline CDR1 is GTSNPN and CDR2 SVGIG (reference sequence). The CDR3 DNA sequence: TGTGCCTGGATGGGACAGGGTAATTCACCCCTCCACTTT. Protein product: CAWMGQGNSPLHF.

This chain uses TRBV6-1 with TRBJ1-1, with D perhaps TRBD1 (6 bases). Trimming removed 2 bases from V and 7 bases from J, with 11 bases in between. Germline CDR1 and CDR2: MNHNS and SASEGT. The CDR3 is made up of 13 amino acids. CDR3 loop: CASSEYREGEAFF. The CDR3 nucleotides are TGTGCCAGCAGTGAATACAGGGAGGGTGAAGCTTTCTTT.

CDR3 sequence (DNA): TGTGCCAGCAGTTACTCACAGGGATTTGGTACCCAGTACTTC. It encodes CASSYSQGFGTQYF. J is TRBJ2-5 and V is TRBV6-5; a weak D match, TRBD1 (6 bases). Trimming took off 0 bases at V and 8 bases at J, with 13 bases between the two ends. The CDR3 has 14 amino acids. From germline, CDR1 is MNHEY and CDR2 SVGAGI.